This is a list of T cell receptor beta chains from one sample in a study of shared clonotypes between healthy human individuals. Using immunoSEQ multiplex PCR, the repertoire was profiled, and TCRdb retains in-frame clones only, with some absent. Among roughly 2.1 million clones, just over 90% were seen once, and the ten largest hold 1.7%. Sequencing used naive CD8+ T cells from PBMCs. Source of these receptors: a man between 18 and 35 years old in good health. Some clones in this sample may be carry-over from other donors' samples. Both conserved end residues are part of each CDR3. D genes are given only for firm matches. The size entry is marked missing in some rows and otherwise reads once, few, many or a size class.

j_gene	d_gene	len	abundance	v_gene	CDR3nt	CDR3aa
TRBJ2-7	NA	15	NA	TRBV7-9	TGTGCCAGCAGCTATTCGACAGGAGCCTCCTACGAGCAGTACTTC	CASSYSTGASYEQYF
TRBJ1-5	NA	15	NA	TRBV4-1	TGCGCCAGCAGCCATGCAACAGCCCTTAATCAGCCCCAGCATTTT	CASSHATALNQPQHF
TRBJ2-2	NA	14	NA	TRBV19	TGTGCCAGTAGTATGGGGATCGGCACCGGGGAGCTGTTTTTT	CASSMGIGTGELFF
TRBJ2-5	NA	14	NA	TRBV9	TGTGCCAGCAGCGGAGGGGCTAGCCAAGAGACCCAGTACTTC	CASSGGASQETQYF
TRBJ1-2	TRBD1	12	NA	TRBV7-9	TGTGCCAGCAGCTTAGGGGGACAGTCCTACACCTTC	CASSLGGQSYTF
TRBJ2-2	TRBD2	17	NA	TRBV9	TGTGCCAGCACAGCTAGCGGGAGGGAAATGAACACCGGGGAGCTGTTTTTT	CASTASGREMNTGELFF
TRBJ2-7	NA	15	once	TRBV13	TGTGCCAGCAGATCCCCCAGGGAAAGCTCCTACGAGCAGTACTTC	CASRSPRESSYEQYF
TRBJ2-7	NA	13	NA	TRBV29-1	TGCAGCGTTGAAGGGCAGGGTGGCTACGAGCAGTACTTC	CSVEGQGGYEQYF
TRBJ2-1	NA	17	NA	TRBV7-3	TGTGCCAGCAGCTCCCTGAGTCTTACCGGCTCCTACAATGAGCAGTTCTTC	CASSSLSLTGSYNEQFF
TRBJ1-2	NA	16	NA	TRBV9	TGTGCCAGCAGCGTAGATTTTACACCGAAAAACTATGGCTACACCTTC	CASSVDFTPKNYGYTF
TRBJ1-1	NA	15	NA	TRBV9	TGTGCCAGCAGCGTAGGGCCAGTCGTGAACACTGAAGCTTTCTTT	CASSVGPVVNTEAFF
TRBJ2-3	NA	13	NA	TRBV19	TGTGTATGGAGGAGCTTAGGCACAGATACGCAGTATTTT	CVWRSLGTDTQYF
TRBJ2-3	NA	12	NA	TRBV7-8	TGTGCCAGCAGCCGACCCACAGATACGCAGTATTTT	CASSRPTDTQYF
TRBJ2-4	NA	15	NA	TRBV7-9	TGTGCCAGCAGCAGAGGGGCCTTAGCCAAAAACATTCAGTACTTC	CASSRGALAKNIQYF
TRBJ2-1	TRBD2	14	NA	TRBV7-2	TGTGCCAGCAGCTGGAGCGGGAGGGGAAATGAGCAGTTCTTC	CASSWSGRGNEQFF
TRBJ2-1	TRBD2	17	NA	TRBV7-9	TGTGCCAGCAGCCCCCCCGCGGGGGAGATACGTTACAATGAGCAGTTCTTC	CASSPPAGEIRYNEQFF
TRBJ2-5	NA	14	NA	TRBV7-6	TGTGCCAGCAGCTTAGCAGGCCCACCCGAGACCCAGTACTTC	CASSLAGPPETQYF
TRBJ2-2	NA	16	once	TRBV10-3	TGTGCCATCAGCATCATGAATGGGGGCGCATCCGGGGAGCTGTTTTTT	CAISIMNGGASGELFF
TRBJ1-2	NA	14	NA	TRBV2	TGTGCCAGCAGTGAAGCGAGTAGGAGCCATGGCTACACCTTC	CASSEASRSHGYTF
TRBJ2-1	TRBD1	16	NA	TRBV6-5	TGTGCCAGCAGTTATCGATGGGGACAGGTGGGGAATGAGCAGTTCTTC	CASSYRWGQVGNEQFF
TRBJ2-1	NA	12	NA	TRBV27	TGTGCCAGCAGTTTAAGAGGACGAGAGCAGTTCTTC	CASSLRGREQFF
TRBJ1-1	TRBD1	12	few	TRBV2	TGTGCCAGCAGTTGGACAGGGACGGAAGCTTTCTTT	CASSWTGTEAFF
TRBJ2-7	NA	14	NA	TRBV10-1	TGCGCCAGCAGTGAGCTCCAGGGGTCCAGGGAGCAGTACTTC	CASSELQGSREQYF
TRBJ2-3	NA	14	NA	TRBV27	TGTGCCAGCAGTTTAATTGGGAGCTCAGATACGCAGTATTTT	CASSLIGSSDTQYF
TRBJ1-2	NA	20	once	TRBV6-1	TGTGCCAGCAGTGAAGCTCTCGGAAACAGCCCGGGTCAGGGTTCCTATGGCTACACCTTC	CASSEALGNSPGQGSYGYTF
TRBJ2-1	TRBD2	16	NA	TRBV7-9	TGTGCCAGCAGCTTACTAGCGGGAGGGCCGAAGAATGAGCAGTTCTTC	CASSLLAGGPKNEQFF
TRBJ1-2	NA	14	NA	TRBV29-1	TGCAGCGCCTTGGGGGGGCAATCCAACTATGGCTACACCTTC	CSALGGQSNYGYTF
TRBJ2-3	TRBD2	16	NA	TRBV9	TGTGCCAGCAGCCAGTCTCTAGCGGGAGCGTGGGATACGCAGTATTTT	CASSQSLAGAWDTQYF
TRBJ1-5	NA	17	NA	TRBV28	TGTGCCAGCAGTTCCCAGCGGGTAGGAGCTCGAAATCAGCCCCAGCATTTT	CASSSQRVGARNQPQHF
TRBJ1-1	TRBD1	15	NA	TRBV28	TGTGCCAGCAGTCCGGGACAGGGGCCGAACACTGAAGCTTTCTTT	CASSPGQGPNTEAFF
TRBJ2-7	TRBD2	14	NA	TRBV6-1	TGTGCCAGCAGTGATGGCGGGAGCTCCAACGAGCAGTACTTC	CASSDGGSSNEQYF
TRBJ1-5	TRBD1	17	NA	TRBV27	TGTGCCAGCAGTTCGCGCACACAGGGGGTGGACAATCAGCCCCAGCATTTT	CASSSRTQGVDNQPQHF
TRBJ2-3	NA	15	NA	TRBV7-9	TGTGCCAGCAGCTTGGGGGGCGCTAGCACAGATACGCAGTATTTT	CASSLGGASTDTQYF
TRBJ2-3	TRBD2	13	NA	TRBV10-3	TGTGCCAGCTCTAGCGGGAGCACAGATACGCAGTATTTT	CASSSGSTDTQYF
TRBJ1-1	TRBD1	14	NA	TRBV6-5	TGTGCCAGCAGTTGGGGACAGGGGGACACTGAAGCTTTCTTT	CASSWGQGDTEAFF
TRBJ2-7	NA	15	once	TRBV30	TGTGCCTGGAATGGGGAACTTACTATTCCCTACGAGCAGTACTTC	CAWNGELTIPYEQYF
TRBJ2-3	TRBD1	17	NA	TRBV9	TGTGCCAGCAGCACCAACCCTCGAGGGACAGTTCCAGATACGCAGTATTTT	CASSTNPRGTVPDTQYF
TRBJ2-1	TRBD2	16	NA	TRBV7-3	TGTGCCAGCAGCCCACTAGCGGGAGCGGCCTACAATGAGCAGTTCTTC	CASSPLAGAAYNEQFF
TRBJ2-7	NA	16	NA	TRBV27	TGTGCCAGCAGTTTTTCGAAGGGAACGGCCACCTACGAGCAGTACTTC	CASSFSKGTATYEQYF
TRBJ1-2	NA	11	NA	TRBV20-1	TGCAGTGCACGGGGTACCTATGGCTACACCTTC	CSARGTYGYTF
TRBJ2-1	NA	16	once	TRBV27	TGTGCCAGCTACGGGGTAGGGGCCAGCCACAATTGGGAGCAGTTCTTC	CASYGVGASHNWEQFF
TRBJ2-7	TRBD1	14	NA	TRBV27	TGTGCCAGCAGTTTACACAGGGGGTCGGACGAGCAGTACTTC	CASSLHRGSDEQYF
TRBJ2-1	TRBD2	15	once	TRBV6-5	TGTGCCAGCAGTGGACTAGCGGGGGCCTACAATGAGCAGTTCTTC	CASSGLAGAYNEQFF
TRBJ2-5	NA	13	NA	TRBV7-9	TGTGCCAGCAAATGGGGCCAGCAAGAGACCCAGTACTTC	CASKWGQQETQYF
TRBJ2-3	NA	15	NA	TRBV9	TGTGCCAGCAGCGTAATGGGACACCCAACAGATACGCAGTATTTT	CASSVMGHPTDTQYF
TRBJ2-1	NA	12	NA	TRBV14	TGTGCCAGCAGCCATCAAGGATGGGAGCAGTTCTTC	CASSHQGWEQFF
TRBJ2-1	NA	15	NA	TRBV7-3	TGTGCCAGCAGCTTAACCGGGAATAGCTACAATGAGCAGTTCTTC	CASSLTGNSYNEQFF
TRBJ2-1	NA	14	NA	TRBV9	TGTGCCAGCAGCGGGTACAGGGTGAACAATGAGCAGTTCTTC	CASSGYRVNNEQFF
TRBJ1-5	NA	15	few	TRBV30	TGTGCCTGGAGTGTAGATGCAGGGGAGAATCAGCCCCAGCATTTT	CAWSVDAGENQPQHF
TRBJ2-1	TRBD2	20	NA	TRBV7-3	TGTGCCAGCAGCCCGAGCCGGGGACTAGCGGGAGGGGTTTGGTACAATGAGCAGTTCTTC	CASSPSRGLAGGVWYNEQFF
TRBJ2-7	NA	15	NA	TRBV6-6	TGTGCCAGCAGTCCCAAGTCGGGGGCCGTCTACGAGCAGTACTTC	CASSPKSGAVYEQYF
TRBJ1-5	NA	13	NA	TRBV10-3	TGTGCCACCAGCCGAGGATTCAATCAGCCCCAGCATTTT	CATSRGFNQPQHF
TRBJ2-2	NA	15	NA	TRBV6-5	TGTGCCAGCAGTGGGACGGGGGAAAACACCGGGGAGCTGTTTTTT	CASSGTGENTGELFF
TRBJ1-2	NA	15	NA	TRBV2	TGTGCCAGCAGTGAATTTTTGGGTTCTAACTATGGCTACACCTTC	CASSEFLGSNYGYTF
TRBJ2-7	TRBD1	13	NA	TRBV27	TGTGCCAGCAGTTTATGGGCAGGGGGCGAGCAGTACTTC	CASSLWAGGEQYF
TRBJ2-2	NA	14	once	TRBV29-1	TGCAGCGCTGCGGCAGGGGAGGGCACCGGGGAGCTGTTTTTT	CSAAAGEGTGELFF
TRBJ1-5	TRBD1	14	NA	TRBV6-6	TGTGCCAGCAGTCGGGACAGATACAATCAGCCCCAGCATTTT	CASSRDRYNQPQHF
TRBJ2-1	NA	14	NA	TRBV4-2	TGTGCCAGCAGCCAAGAATGGGGGAGTGGTGAGCAGTTCTTC	CASSQEWGSGEQFF
TRBJ1-2	NA	13	NA	TRBV14	TGTGCCAGCAGCCCCCGAGGCGGATATGGCTACACCTTC	CASSPRGGYGYTF